The next 27 T cell receptor beta chains were all read from a single sample in a study of vaccination and CD4 T cells after COVID-19. Cultured CD4+ T-cell DNA underwent Oncomine TCR Beta short-read sequencing. TCRdb processed the PCR reads anew with MiXCR; each CDR3 protein has one entry. The sample consists of roughly 20,000 distinct CDR3 sequences, around 39% of them appearing once. Treatment meaning: roughly 10-day PBMC culture with coronavirus spike peptide pools or control peptides (ViraFEST assay). Their antigen targets remain unknown. The source was CD4+ T cells from blood, cultured in vitro, collected before SARS-CoV-2 vaccination. These receptors were taken from a human donor who received a COVID-19 vaccine.

There are a few counts of this clonotype. V is TRBV20-1 and J is TRBJ2-1, with TRBD2 matching over 7 bases. J was trimmed by 1 base and V by 6 bases; bases with no gene match: 3. Germline CDR1 DFQATT, CDR2 SNEGSKA (reference sequence). The CDR3 has 13 amino acids. The CDR3: CSAGGVSYNEQFF. For the CDR3, the DNA is TGCAGTGCGGGGGGGGTATCCTACAATGAGCAGTTCTTC.

The chain links TRBV10-3 to TRBJ2-3; 15 nucleotides line up with TRBD2. Germline V gene data show CDR1 as ENHRY and CDR2 as SYGVKD. CDR3 length: 17 residues. With 6 bases clipped from V and 0 bases from J, the junction kept 4 bases outside the gene matches. The CDR3 sequence: CAIRRGLAGGSTDTQYF. DNA for the CDR3: TGTGCCATCAGACGGGGACTAGCGGGGGGTAGCACAGATACGCAGTATTTT.

There are a few counts of this clonotype. The chain couples TRBV6-1 to TRBJ2-7; 8 positions agree with TRBD2. The CDR3 has 17 amino acids. Germline assignment: CDR1 MNHNS and CDR2 SASEGT. Trimming took 5 bases from V and 0 from J; bases not matched to a gene: 12. CDR3 loop: CASSLLPPSGGSYEQYF. Here the CDR3 DNA reads TGTGCCAGCAGTCTCTTACCTCCCAGCGGGGGCTCCTACGAGCAGTACTTC.

This clonotype was counted between two and nine times. V is TRBV10-1 and J is TRBJ2-7; tentative D call: TRBD2 (6 bases). The CDR3 has 14 amino acids. Trimming left V 7 bases short and J 2 bases short, with 15 bases between. Germline lookup yields CDR1 WNHNN and CDR2 SYGVQD (reference sequence). CDR3 DNA: TGCGCCAGCACGGCGGGGCCTTACCCCTACGAGCAGTACTTC. This encodes CASTAGPYPYEQYF.

In this sample, this clonotype is medium-sized. This chain links TRBV7-8 with TRBJ1-5; no clear D gene. This CDR3 is 15 amino acids long. The germline CDR1 and CDR2 sequences are SGHVS and FQNEAQ. Trimming pared 0 bases from V and 5 bases from J, leaving 11 bases between. CDR3 residues: CASSLAGTRHQPQHF. The CDR3 region has the DNA TGTGCCAGCAGCTTAGCTGGCACTAGGCATCAGCCCCAGCATTTT.

The rearrangement links TRBV5-6 to TRBJ1-1; 8 bases are shared with TRBD1. Germline V CDR1 and CDR2: SGHDT, YYEEEE. J lost 5 bases, V lost 5 bases, and 14 bases had no gene match. CDR3 length equals 16 residues. CDR3 region: CASSSQGVWGGTEAFF. The DNA of the CDR3 is TGTGCCAGCAGTTCACAGGGGGTTTGGGGGGGGACTGAAGCTTTCTTT.

This clonotype came up a few times. This rearrangement joins TRBV7-8 to TRBJ1-5; D remains ambiguous. The germline V gene has CDR1 SGHVS and CDR2 FQNEAQ. The CDR3 has 13 residues. V lost 0 bases and J 12 bases, leaving 12 bases between the germline ends. The CDR3 nucleotides are TGTGCCAGCAGCTTAGCGAGTAACCAACTCCAGCATTTT. This sequence encodes CASSLASNQLQHF.

This clonotype has just a few counts. The gene calls are TRBV10-3 and TRBJ2-3; 7 nucleotides match TRBD2. The CDR3 length is 17 residues. Per germline, CDR1 ENHRY and CDR2 SYGVKD. V lost 3 bases and J lost 2; bases outside the gene matches: 11. This CDR3 reads CAISDGLWGGITDTQYF. The CDR3 nucleotides are TGTGCCATCAGTGATGGTTTGTGGGGGGGGATCACAGATACGCAGTATTTT.

The chain is built from TRBV2 and TRBJ2-3, with D unclear. Germline V CDR1 and CDR2: SNHLY, FYNNEI. The CDR3 is 14 amino acids. Trimming removed 3 bases from V and 0 bases from J, with 7 bases in between. The DNA of the CDR3 is TGTGCCAGCAGTGACGGGCCTAGCACAGATACGCAGTATTTT. Translated, it gives CASSDGPSTDTQYF.

This clonotype has just a few counts. The chain uses TRBV2 and TRBJ1-2; 9 bases match TRBD1. Losses at the gene ends were 7 bases for V and 1 base for J; bases not matched to a gene: 10. This CDR3 is built from 16 residues. CDR1 is SNHLY and CDR2 is FYNNEI in the germline V gene. Here the CDR3 reads CASTITRDRDNYGYTF. The DNA for the CDR3 is TGTGCCAGCACTATAACTCGGGACAGGGATAACTATGGCTACACCTTC. Variable domain in full (rest from reference TRBV2 and TRBJ1-2): EPEVTQTPSHQVTQMGQEVILRCVPISNHLYFYWYRQILGQKVEFLVSFYNNEISEKSEIFDDQFSVERPDGSNFTLKIRSTKLEDSAMYFCASTITRDRDNYGYTFGSGTRLTVV.

V is TRBV6-4 and J is TRBJ2-1; D call uncertain. Germline CDR1 MRHNA, CDR2 SNTAGT. This CDR3 has 14 amino acids. Trimming left V 6 bases short and J 0 bases short, with 9 bases between. CDR3 sequence (DNA): TGTGCCAGCAGCACAGATTTCTCCTACAATGAGCAGTTCTTC. Translation gives CASSTDFSYNEQFF.

This clonotype was picked up a small number of times. The genes are TRBV6-1 and TRBJ1-1; the D gene is possibly TRBD1 (6 bases). The CDR3 runs 14 residues. CDR1 and CDR2 (germline): MNHNS, SASEGT. Trimming removed 5 bases at V and 4 bases at J, with 14 bases between. The CDR3, as DNA: TGTGCCAGCAGTAACGACAGGATGGGCACTGAAGCTTTCTTT. It specifies CASSNDRMGTEAFF.

This clonotype was seen only a few times. The chain joins TRBV12-5 to TRBJ1-5; 7 bases fit TRBD1. V shed 1 base, J shed 7 bases, and the junction held 7 bases outside the gene matches. The germline CDR1 and CDR2 sequences are LGHNT and FRNRAP. This CDR3 has 15 residues. The CDR3 loop is CASGLDAGGHQPQHF. The CDR3 DNA is TGTGCTAGTGGTTTGGACGCAGGGGGTCACCAGCCCCAGCATTTT.

CDR3 amino acids: CASSLGTNEQFF. The CDR3 nucleotides are TGTGCCAGCAGCTTAGGGACAAATGAGCAGTTCTTC. The chain combines TRBV7-6 with TRBJ2-1, with TRBD1 as a possible D gene (5 bases). Between the trimmed V and J ends, which lost 1 base and 7 bases, there was a span of 5 bases. This CDR3 contains 12 residues. Germline assignment: CDR1 SGHVS and CDR2 FNYEAQ.

V and J are TRBV24-1 and TRBJ2-3; D is undetermined. This CDR3 has 13 amino acids. CDR1 and CDR2 (germline): KGHDR, SFDVKD. Trimming took off 12 bases at V and 1 base at J, with 13 bases between the two ends. The CDR3 here is CAVHARGTDTQYF. The CDR3 DNA reads as TGTGCCGTCCACGCCCGGGGCACAGATACGCAGTATTTT.

The rearrangement joins TRBV5-6 to TRBJ2-7; possible D gene TRBD2, 7 bases. This CDR3 comprises 16 residues. Germline lookup yields CDR1 SGHDT and CDR2 YYEEEE. V shed 1 base and J shed 0 bases, with 14 bases lying between them. The CDR3 DNA reads TGTGCCAGCAGCTTGTTTATCCGGGGGGCCTCCTACGAGCAGTACTTC. Its protein is CASSLFIRGASYEQYF.

The chain recombines TRBV25-1 with TRBJ2-3; D remains ambiguous. CDR1 and CDR2 (germline): MGHDK, SYGVNS. V dropped 3 bases and J dropped 0 bases, with 13 bases sitting between them. The CDR3 totals 16 residues. The CDR3 DNA reads TGTGCCAGCAGTGACCCCCGAATTGGTAGCACAGATACGCAGTATTTT. It specifies CASSDPRIGSTDTQYF.

The chain links TRBV19 to TRBJ2-2; D gene ambiguous. V lost 6 bases and J lost 7, with 6 bases in between. The CDR3 extends over 11 amino acids. CDR1 and CDR2 (germline): LNHDA, SQIVND (reference sequence). The CDR3 region has the DNA TGTGCCAGTAGGACCTTCGGGGAGCTGTTTTTT. Its translation is CASRTFGELFF.

This chain uses TRBV5-4 with TRBJ2-7; TRBD1 aligns across 11 bases. The CDR3 extends over 15 amino acids. Germline assignment: CDR1 SGHNT and CDR2 YYREEE (reference sequence). V lost 4 bases to trimming and J lost 7 bases; unmatched junction nucleotides: 10. CDR3 nucleotide sequence: TGTGCCAGCAGCCCCCGGACAGGGGGCTTCGATGAGCAGTACTTC. As protein: CASSPRTGGFDEQYF.

The J gene is TRBJ1-1, the V gene TRBV24-1, with D possibly being TRBD1 (5 bases). The V end lost 5 bases, the J end lost 3 bases, and 6 bases lay between the germline ends. The V gene's germline CDR1 is KGHDR and CDR2 SFDVKD. The CDR3 is 12 amino acids. The CDR3 bases are TGTGCCACCAGTGCGGGGGACACTGAAGCTTTCTTT. As protein: CATSAGDTEAFF.

The chain links TRBV27 to TRBJ1-1, with 10 bases aligning to TRBD1. After removal of 5 bases from V and 0 bases from J, the junction contained 9 bases not matched to a gene. CDR1 and CDR2 (germline): MNHEY, SMNVEV (reference sequence). CDR3 length: 17 amino acids. The CDR3 region is CASSPLGTGDMNTEAFF. In DNA, the CDR3 is TGTGCCAGCAGTCCTCTAGGGACAGGGGACATGAACACTGAAGCTTTCTTT.

CDR3: CASSYLRDSNQPQHF. The CDR3, as DNA: TGTGCCAGCAGTTATCTAAGAGATAGCAATCAGCCCCAGCATTTT. The chain recombines TRBV6-5 with TRBJ1-5; D remains ambiguous. V gave up 3 bases and J gave up 0 bases, with 9 bases separating them. Germline assignment: CDR1 MNHEY and CDR2 SVGAGI. CDR3 size: 15 residues.

This clonotype has only a few counts. The rearrangement links TRBV19 to TRBJ1-6; D is perhaps TRBD1 (6 bases). The V and J ends lost 4 bases and 8 bases respectively, with 15 bases between them. CDR3 length equals 15 residues. The germline V gene has CDR1 LNHDA and CDR2 SQIVND (reference sequence). The CDR3 loop is CASSTHRAMDSPLHF. Here the CDR3 DNA reads TGTGCCAGTAGTACCCACAGGGCTATGGATTCACCCCTCCACTTT.

The chain has TRBV5-1 and TRBJ1-6; D possibly corresponds to TRBD1 (5 bases). CDR3 length equals 14 residues. CDR1 SGHRS and CDR2 YFSETQ come from the germline V gene. Trimming cost V 2 bases and J 8 bases, with 11 bases left between them. The CDR3 is CASSFGQGHSPLHF. CDR3 DNA sequence: TGCGCCAGCAGCTTCGGGCAGGGACATTCACCCCTCCACTTT.

The chain employs TRBV7-2 and TRBJ2-5; D is ambiguous. The CDR3 extends over 12 amino acids. The germline gives CDR1 SGHTA, CDR2 FQGNSA. V was pared by 4 bases and J by 5 bases, with 8 bases between. In DNA, the CDR3 is TGTGCCAGCAGCTCTGGGCGCGAGACCCAGTACTTC. This gives the protein CASSSGRETQYF.

The V call is TRBV7-3, the J call TRBJ2-3; maybe TRBD2 (5 bases). The germline V gene has CDR1 SGHTA and CDR2 FQGTGA. There are 16 residues in the CDR3. Trimming cost V 2 bases and J 0 bases, with 12 bases left between them. Here the CDR3 reads CASSLRGRASTDTQYF. CDR3 in DNA: TGTGCCAGCAGCTTACGGGGAAGGGCTAGCACAGATACGCAGTATTTT.

This clonotype has more than one count but fewer than ten. J is TRBJ1-2 and V is TRBV29-1, with D unclear. CDR3 length: 13 amino acids. The germline V and J ends were trimmed by 5 bases and 4 bases, with 14 bases remaining between them. Germline CDR1 and CDR2: SQVTM and ANQGSEA. The CDR3 sequence: CSVPAAGRYGYTF. DNA of the CDR3: TGCAGCGTTCCCGCCGCCGGACGCTATGGCTACACCTTC. Full variable domain (outside the CDR3, taken from reference TRBV29-1 and TRBJ1-2): SAVISQKPSRDICQRGTSLTIQCQVDSQVTMMFWYRQQPGQSLTLIATANQGSEATYESGFVIDKFPISRPNLTFSTLTVSNMSPEDSSIYLCSVPAAGRYGYTFGSGTRLTVV.